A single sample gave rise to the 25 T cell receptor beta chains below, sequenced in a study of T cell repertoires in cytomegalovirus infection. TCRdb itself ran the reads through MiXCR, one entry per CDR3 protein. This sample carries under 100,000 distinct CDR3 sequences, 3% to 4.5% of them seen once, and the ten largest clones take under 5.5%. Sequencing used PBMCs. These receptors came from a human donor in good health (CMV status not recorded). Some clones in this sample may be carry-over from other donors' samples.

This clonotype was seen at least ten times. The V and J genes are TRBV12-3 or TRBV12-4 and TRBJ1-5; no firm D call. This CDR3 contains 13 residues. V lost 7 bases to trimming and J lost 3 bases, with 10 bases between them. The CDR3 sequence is CASTFRVNQPQHF. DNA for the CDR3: TGTGCCAGCACCTTTCGGGTCAATCAGCCCCAGCATTTT.

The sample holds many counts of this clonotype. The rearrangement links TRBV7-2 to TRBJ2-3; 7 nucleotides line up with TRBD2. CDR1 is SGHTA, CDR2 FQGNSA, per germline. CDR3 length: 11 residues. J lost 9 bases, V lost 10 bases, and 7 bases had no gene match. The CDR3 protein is CANGGGVTQYF. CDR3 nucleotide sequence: TGTGCCAACGGGGGAGGGGTCACGCAGTATTTT.

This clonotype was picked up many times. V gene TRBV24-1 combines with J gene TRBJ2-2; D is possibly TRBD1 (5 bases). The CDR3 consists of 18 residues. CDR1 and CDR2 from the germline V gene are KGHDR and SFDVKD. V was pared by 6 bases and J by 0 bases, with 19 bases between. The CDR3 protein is CATSPHPFDRANTGELFF. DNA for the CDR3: TGTGCCACCAGTCCCCACCCATTCGACAGAGCGAACACCGGGGAGCTGTTTTTT.

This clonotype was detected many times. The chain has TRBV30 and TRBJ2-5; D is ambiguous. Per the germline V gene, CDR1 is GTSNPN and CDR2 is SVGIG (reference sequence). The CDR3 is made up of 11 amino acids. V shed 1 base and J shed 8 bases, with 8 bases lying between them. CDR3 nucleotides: TGTGCCTGGAGTGCGACTTTAACCCAGTACTTC. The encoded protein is CAWSATLTQYF.

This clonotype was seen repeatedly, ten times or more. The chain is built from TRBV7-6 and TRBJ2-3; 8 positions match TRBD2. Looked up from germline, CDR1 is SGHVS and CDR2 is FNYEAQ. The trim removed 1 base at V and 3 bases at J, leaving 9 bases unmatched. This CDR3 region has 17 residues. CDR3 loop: CASSLGSAGVKTDTQYF. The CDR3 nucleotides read TGTGCCAGCAGCTTAGGCTCAGCGGGGGTTAAAACAGATACGCAGTATTTT.

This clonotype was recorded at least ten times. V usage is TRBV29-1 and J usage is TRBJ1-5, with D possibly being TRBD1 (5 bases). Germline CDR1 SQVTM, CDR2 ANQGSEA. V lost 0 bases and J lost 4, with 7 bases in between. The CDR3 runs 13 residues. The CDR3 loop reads CSVEEQANQPQHF. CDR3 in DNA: TGCAGCGTTGAAGAACAGGCGAATCAGCCCCAGCATTTT.

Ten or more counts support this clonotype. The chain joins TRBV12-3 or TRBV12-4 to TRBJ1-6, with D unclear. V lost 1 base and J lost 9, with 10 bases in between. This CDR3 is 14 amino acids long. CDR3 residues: CASSLGQDGSPLHF. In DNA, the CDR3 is TGTGCCAGCAGTTTAGGGCAGGACGGTTCACCCCTCCACTTT.

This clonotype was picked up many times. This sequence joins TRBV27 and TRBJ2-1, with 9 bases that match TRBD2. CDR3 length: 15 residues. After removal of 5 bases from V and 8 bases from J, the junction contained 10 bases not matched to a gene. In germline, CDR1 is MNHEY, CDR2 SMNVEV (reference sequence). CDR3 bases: TGTGCCAGCAGTCTCGGGACTAGCTCCTGGCATGAGCAGTTCTTC. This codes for CASSLGTSSWHEQFF.

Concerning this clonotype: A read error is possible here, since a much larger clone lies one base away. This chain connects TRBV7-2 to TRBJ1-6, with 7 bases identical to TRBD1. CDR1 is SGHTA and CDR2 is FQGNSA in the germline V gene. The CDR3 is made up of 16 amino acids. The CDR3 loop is CASSYYRGGLNLPLHF. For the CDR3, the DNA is TGTGCCAGCAGCTATTACAGGGGTGGCCTAAATTTACCCCTCCACTTT.

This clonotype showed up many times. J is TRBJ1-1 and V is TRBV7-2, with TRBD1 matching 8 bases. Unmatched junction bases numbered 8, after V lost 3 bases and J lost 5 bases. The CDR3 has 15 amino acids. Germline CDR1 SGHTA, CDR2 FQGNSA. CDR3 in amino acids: CASSFVQGGKTEAFF. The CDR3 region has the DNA TGTGCCAGCAGCTTTGTACAGGGGGGAAAAACTGAAGCTTTCTTT.

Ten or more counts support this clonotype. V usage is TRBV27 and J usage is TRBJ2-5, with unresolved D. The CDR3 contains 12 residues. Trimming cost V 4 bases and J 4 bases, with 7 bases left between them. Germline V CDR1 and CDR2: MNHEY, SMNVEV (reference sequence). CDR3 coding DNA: TGTGCCAGCAGTTCCCTGGGAGAGACCCAGTACTTC. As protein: CASSSLGETQYF.

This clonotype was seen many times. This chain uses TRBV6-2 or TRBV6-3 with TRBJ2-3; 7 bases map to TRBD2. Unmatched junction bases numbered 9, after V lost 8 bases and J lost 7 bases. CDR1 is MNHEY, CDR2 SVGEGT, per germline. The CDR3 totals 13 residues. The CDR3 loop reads CASDRNGGNTQYF. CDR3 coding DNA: TGTGCCAGCGATCGTAACGGGGGGAATACGCAGTATTTT.

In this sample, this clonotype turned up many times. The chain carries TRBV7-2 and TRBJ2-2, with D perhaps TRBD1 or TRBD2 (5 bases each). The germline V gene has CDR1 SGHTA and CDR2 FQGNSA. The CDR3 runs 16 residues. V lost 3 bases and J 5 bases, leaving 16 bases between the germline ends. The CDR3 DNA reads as TGTGCCAGCAGCTTCCTAGCCTCCTGGGGGACCGGGGAGCTGTTTTTT. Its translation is CASSFLASWGTGELFF.

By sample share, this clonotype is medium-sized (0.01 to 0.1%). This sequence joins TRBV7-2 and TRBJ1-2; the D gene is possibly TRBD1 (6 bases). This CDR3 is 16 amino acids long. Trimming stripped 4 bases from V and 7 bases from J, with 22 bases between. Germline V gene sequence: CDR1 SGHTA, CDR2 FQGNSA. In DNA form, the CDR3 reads TGTGCCAGCAGCTCGAGCACAGGGTCACGGAGGGGTGGCTACACCTTC. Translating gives CASSSSTGSRRGGYTF.

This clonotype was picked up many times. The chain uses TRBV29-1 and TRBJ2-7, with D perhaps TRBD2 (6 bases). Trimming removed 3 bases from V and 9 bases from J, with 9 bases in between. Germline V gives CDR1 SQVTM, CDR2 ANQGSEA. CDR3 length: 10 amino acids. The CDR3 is CSVEDGGQYF. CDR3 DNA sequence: TGCAGCGTTGAGGACGGGGGGCAGTACTTC.

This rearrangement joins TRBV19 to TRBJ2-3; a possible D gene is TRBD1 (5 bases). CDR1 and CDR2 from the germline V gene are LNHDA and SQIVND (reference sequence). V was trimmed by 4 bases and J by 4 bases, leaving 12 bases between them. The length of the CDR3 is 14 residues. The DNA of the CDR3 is TGTGCCAGTAGTACAGGGCCTGGGGCAGATACGCAGTATTTT. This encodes CASSTGPGADTQYF. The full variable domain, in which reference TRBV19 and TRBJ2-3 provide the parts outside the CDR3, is DGGITQSPKYLFRKEGQNVTLSCEQNLNHDAMYWYRQDPGQGLRLIYYSQIVNDFQKGDIAEGYSVSREKKESFPLTVTSAQKNPTAFYLCASSTGPGADTQYFGPGTRLTVL.

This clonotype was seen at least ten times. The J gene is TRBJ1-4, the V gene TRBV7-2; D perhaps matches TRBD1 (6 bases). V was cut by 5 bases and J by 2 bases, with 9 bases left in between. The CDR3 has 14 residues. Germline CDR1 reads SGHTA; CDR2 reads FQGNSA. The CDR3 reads CASSRQATNEKLFF. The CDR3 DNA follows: TGTGCCAGCAGCCGACAGGCGACTAATGAAAAACTGTTTTTT. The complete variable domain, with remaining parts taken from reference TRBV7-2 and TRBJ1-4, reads GAGVSQSPSNKVTEKGKDVELRCDPISGHTALYWYRQSLGQGLEFLIYFQGNSAPDKSGLPSDRFSAERTGGSVSTLTIQRTQQEDSAVYLCASSRQATNEKLFFGSGTQLSVL.

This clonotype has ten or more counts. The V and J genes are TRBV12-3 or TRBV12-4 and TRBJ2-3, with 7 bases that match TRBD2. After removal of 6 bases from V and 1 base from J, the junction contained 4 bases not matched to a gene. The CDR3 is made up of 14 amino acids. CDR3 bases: TGTGCCAGCAGGGGGGGGTCCGGCACAGATACGCAGTATTTT. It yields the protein CASRGGSGTDTQYF.

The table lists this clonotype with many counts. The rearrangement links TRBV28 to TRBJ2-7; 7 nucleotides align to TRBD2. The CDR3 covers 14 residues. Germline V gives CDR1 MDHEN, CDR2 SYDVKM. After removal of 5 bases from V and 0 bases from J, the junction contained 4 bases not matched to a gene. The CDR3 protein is CASSPGGSSYEQYF. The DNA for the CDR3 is TGTGCCAGCAGTCCCGGGGGGAGCTCCTACGAGCAGTACTTC.

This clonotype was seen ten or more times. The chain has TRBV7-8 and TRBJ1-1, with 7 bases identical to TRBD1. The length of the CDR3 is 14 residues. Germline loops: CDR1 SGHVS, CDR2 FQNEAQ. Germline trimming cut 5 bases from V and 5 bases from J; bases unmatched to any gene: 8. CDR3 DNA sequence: TGTGCCAGCAGCCCGCGACAGGGAAGTACTGAAGCTTTCTTT. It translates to CASSPRQGSTEAFF.

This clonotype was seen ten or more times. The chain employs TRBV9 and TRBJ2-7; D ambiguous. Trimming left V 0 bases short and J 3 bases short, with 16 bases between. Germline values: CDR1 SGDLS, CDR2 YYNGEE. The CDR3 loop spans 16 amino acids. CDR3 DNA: TGTGCCAGCAGCGTAGGCAGTAGCCAAAAAAACTACGAGCAGTACTTC. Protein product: CASSVGSSQKNYEQYF.

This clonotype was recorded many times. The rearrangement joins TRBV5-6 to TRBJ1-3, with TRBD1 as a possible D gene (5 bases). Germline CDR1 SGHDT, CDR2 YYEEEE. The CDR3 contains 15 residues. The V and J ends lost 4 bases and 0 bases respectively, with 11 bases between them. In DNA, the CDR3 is TGTGCCAGCAGCAGAGGGACTCCCTCTGGAAACACCATATATTTT. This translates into CASSRGTPSGNTIYF. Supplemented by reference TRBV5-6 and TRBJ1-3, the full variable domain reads DAGVTQSPTHLIKTRGQQVTLRCSPKSGHDTVSWYQQALGQGPQFIFQYYEEEERQRGNFPDRFSGHQFPNYSSELNVNALLLGDSALYLCASSRGTPSGNTIYFGEGSWLTVV.

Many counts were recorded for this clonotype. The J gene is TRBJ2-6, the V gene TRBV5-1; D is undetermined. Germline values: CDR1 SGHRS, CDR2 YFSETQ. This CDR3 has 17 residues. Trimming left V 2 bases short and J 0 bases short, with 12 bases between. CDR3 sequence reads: CASSFTFQLSGANVLTF. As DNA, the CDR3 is TGCGCCAGCAGCTTTACCTTTCAGCTCTCTGGGGCCAACGTCCTGACTTTC.

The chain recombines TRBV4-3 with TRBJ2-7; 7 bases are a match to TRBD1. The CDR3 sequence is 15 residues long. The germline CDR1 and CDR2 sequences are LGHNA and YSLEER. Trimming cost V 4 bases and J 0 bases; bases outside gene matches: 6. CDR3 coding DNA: TGCGCCAGCAGCCTAAGACAGGGTTTCTCCTACGAGCAGTACTTC. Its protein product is CASSLRQGFSYEQYF.

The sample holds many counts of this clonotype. The chain's CDR3 is CASSLAGEYEQYF. CDR3 sequence (DNA): TGTGCCAGTTCCCTAGCGGGGGAATACGAGCAGTACTTC. The chain couples TRBV19 to TRBJ2-7, with 10 bases identical to TRBD2. Germline lookup yields CDR1 LNHDA and CDR2 SQIVND (reference sequence). The V gene end was trimmed by 8 bases and the J gene end by 4 bases; junction bases not matched to a gene: 5. CDR3 length: 13 residues.